A single sample is the source of the 32 T cell receptor beta chains below, sequenced in a study of beta chain features in type 1 diabetes. Every bit of the isolated RNA underwent reverse transcription, so sequencing read expressed TCRB transcripts. TCRdb's copy holds only in-frame clones and misses some; the assay was immunoSEQ multiplex PCR. The sample contains fewer than 250,000 clones, 9.6% of which appear only once. The sequenced sample was naive CD4+ T cells from blood. These receptor sequences come from a young woman in good health.

This clone has just a few counts. This rearrangement joins TRBV5-4 to TRBJ2-1; maybe TRBD1 (6 bases). The CDR3 has 15 residues. Germline V lookup: CDR1 SGHNT, CDR2 YYREEE (reference sequence). The V end lost 4 bases, the J end lost 10 bases, and 21 bases lay between the germline ends. CDR3 residues: CASSQGQIQGREQFF. Written as DNA, the CDR3 is TGTGCCAGCAGCCAAGGTCAGATACAGGGTCGCGAGCAGTTCTTC.

This clone was observed a few times. The chain recombines TRBV30 with TRBJ1-1; no firm D call. Germline V CDR1 and CDR2: GTSNPN, SVGIG (reference sequence). V lost 3 bases and J 0 bases, leaving 8 bases between the germline ends. The CDR3 has 13 amino acids. CDR3 sequence reads: CAWSLVMNTEAFF. CDR3 DNA: TGTGCCTGGAGCCTCGTTATGAACACTGAAGCTTTCTTT.

The V and J genes are TRBV5-1 and TRBJ1-2, with D possibly TRBD1 on 5 matching bases. Germline values: CDR1 SGHRS, CDR2 YFSETQ. The length of the CDR3 is 14 residues. With 0 bases removed from V and 1 base from J, the gap between germline ends came to 7 bases. The CDR3 reads CASSLEGFNYGYTF. The CDR3 bases are TGCGCCAGCAGCTTGGAGGGGTTTAACTATGGCTACACCTTC. Based on the CDR3 plus reference TRBV5-1 and TRBJ1-2, the full variable domain is KAGVTQTPRYLIKTRGQQVTLSCSPISGHRSVSWYQQTPGQGLQFLFEYFSETQRNKGNFPGRFSGRQFSNSRSEMNVSTLELGDSALYLCASSLEGFNYGYTFGSGTRLTVV.

This clone was counted a few times. The chain uses TRBV5-1 and TRBJ2-7; TRBD2 is a possible D gene (6 bases). The CDR3 consists of 16 residues. Germline CDR1 SGHRS, CDR2 YFSETQ. The V and J ends lost 4 bases and 3 bases respectively, with 20 bases between them. For the CDR3, the DNA is TGCGCCAGCAGCCGAACCGGTAGCGGCCAAAACTACGAGCAGTACTTC. This encodes CASSRTGSGQNYEQYF. Complete variable domain (other parts from reference TRBV5-1 and TRBJ2-7): KAGVTQTPRYLIKTRGQQVTLSCSPISGHRSVSWYQQTPGQGLQFLFEYFSETQRNKGNFPGRFSGRQFSNSRSEMNVSTLELGDSALYLCASSRTGSGQNYEQYFGPGTRLTVT.

The chain couples TRBV18 to TRBJ2-1, with D possibly being TRBD1 (6 bases). Trimming stripped 3 bases from V and 0 bases from J, with 12 bases between. Germline V gives CDR1 KGHSH, CDR2 LQKENI. This CDR3 is built from 16 residues. CDR3 DNA sequence: TGTGCCAGCTCACCGTTCCGGGACACCTCCTACAATGAGCAGTTCTTC. Its translation: CASSPFRDTSYNEQFF.

For the CDR3, the DNA is TGTGCCAGCAGCGTAAACGGGGATAGCAATCAGCCCCAGCATTTT. Translation: CASSVNGDSNQPQHF. The chain has TRBV9 and TRBJ1-5, with no clear D. The CDR3 is 15 amino acids. Trimming pared 1 base from V and 0 bases from J, leaving 8 bases between. CDR1 is SGDLS, CDR2 YYNGEE, per germline.

This clone was observed a few times. The chain carries TRBV14 and TRBJ2-1, with D possibly being TRBD1 (6 bases). V was clipped by 6 bases and J by 5 bases, with 17 bases between them. The CDR3 is 15 amino acids. Per the germline V gene, CDR1 is SGHDN and CDR2 is FVKESK. CDR3 amino acids: CASRRDMPGDNEQFF. In DNA form, the CDR3 reads TGTGCCAGCAGGAGGGACATGCCCGGGGACAATGAGCAGTTCTTC.

This clone was seen a few times. DNA of the CDR3: TGTGCCAGCAGCTTAGGAACAGGGTGGAACTATGGCTACACCTTC. Translated, it gives CASSLGTGWNYGYTF. This rearrangement joins TRBV7-9 to TRBJ1-2; D might be TRBD1 (6 bases). CDR1 and CDR2 (germline): SEHNR, FQNEAQ (reference sequence). The germline V and J ends were trimmed by 1 base and 2 bases, with 11 bases remaining between them. This CDR3 contains 15 residues.

In this sample, this clone turned up a few times. The chain uses TRBV5-4 and TRBJ2-3, with 10 bases lining up with TRBD1. This CDR3 is built from 16 residues. CDR1 is SGHNT, CDR2 YYREEE, per germline (reference sequence). The ends lost 5 bases at V and 0 bases at J; junction bases unmatched: 6. The CDR3 protein is CASRGTGVISTDTQYF. CDR3 sequence (DNA): TGTGCCAGCAGAGGGACAGGGGTGATTAGCACAGATACGCAGTATTTT.

The sample holds a few counts of this clone. CDR3: CATRKGQDNQPQHF. The CDR3, as DNA: TGTGCCACCCGAAAAGGACAGGACAATCAGCCCCAGCATTTT. The rearrangement joins TRBV10-3 to TRBJ1-5, with 7 bases lining up with TRBD1. V shed 10 bases and J 3 bases; nucleotides not matched to a gene: 9. The CDR3 spans 14 residues. CDR1 ENHRY and CDR2 SYGVKD come from the germline V gene.

This chain joins TRBV2 and TRBJ1-6; no reliable D call. CDR3 size: 14 residues. The V gene lost 9 bases and the J gene lost 8 bases, with 17 bases spanning the gap. Germline-derived CDR1 and CDR2 are SNHLY and FYNNEI. The CDR3 reads CASCRVQIDSPLHF. CDR3 nucleotide sequence: TGTGCCAGTTGTCGCGTACAGATTGATTCACCCCTCCACTTT.

The rearrangement links TRBV4-1 to TRBJ1-5; TRBD1 agrees at 8 bases. V dropped 0 bases and J dropped 0; count of bases not matched to a gene: 7. Germline lookup yields CDR1 MGHRA and CDR2 YSYEKL. The CDR3 sequence is 18 residues long. The CDR3 region is CASSQDRSGQGSNQPQHF. CDR3 sequence (DNA): TGCGCCAGCAGCCAAGATCGATCCGGACAGGGTAGCAATCAGCCCCAGCATTTT.

The chain recombines TRBV6-5 with TRBJ1-2; 7 bases map to TRBD1. The germline V gene has CDR1 MNHEY and CDR2 SVGAGI. CDR3 size: 14 residues. V gave up 5 bases and J gave up 4 bases; unmatched junction bases: 7. CDR3 in amino acids: CASSQQGMGYGYTF. Written as DNA, the CDR3 is TGTGCCAGCAGTCAACAGGGGATGGGCTATGGCTACACCTTC.

The V and J genes are TRBV6-5 and TRBJ2-5; tentatively, D is TRBD1 (5 bases). Germline loops: CDR1 MNHEY, CDR2 SVGAGI. V lost 6 bases, J lost 5 bases, and 10 bases lay in between. The length of the CDR3 is 12 residues. CDR3 in DNA: TGTGCCAGCAGCAGGGTGGGGGAGACCCAGTACTTC. This encodes CASSRVGETQYF.

This clone has just a few counts. V gene TRBV6-1 combines with J gene TRBJ2-1, with 9 bases fitting TRBD2. The germline CDR1 and CDR2 sequences are MNHNS and SASEGT. V dropped 5 bases and J dropped 4; count of bases not matched to a gene: 12. This CDR3 has 17 amino acids. CDR3: CASSQGTSPVRYNEQFF. The CDR3 DNA reads TGTGCCAGCAGTCAAGGGACTAGCCCTGTGAGGTACAATGAGCAGTTCTTC.

This clone was detected a few times. Here the CDR3 reads CAWSRLGRVANYGYTF. In DNA form, the CDR3 reads TGTGCCTGGAGTCGGCTCGGCAGGGTAGCTAACTATGGCTACACCTTC. This rearrangement joins TRBV30 to TRBJ1-2; perhaps TRBD1 as D (5 bases). The CDR3 is 16 residues long. Between the trimmed V and J ends, which lost 2 bases and 0 bases, there was a span of 16 bases. Germline V gene lookup returns CDR1 GTSNPN and CDR2 SVGIG (reference sequence).

This clone occurred a few times. The chain joins TRBV5-6 to TRBJ1-1, with 8 bases matching TRBD1. CDR3 length: 16 amino acids. Germline values: CDR1 SGHDT, CDR2 YYEEEE. The V gene end was trimmed by 2 bases and the J gene end by 1 base; junction bases not matched to a gene: 7. The CDR3: CASSFTPTGANTEAFF. CDR3 sequence (DNA): TGTGCCAGCAGCTTCACCCCGACAGGGGCGAACACTGAAGCTTTCTTT.

The J gene is TRBJ1-1, the V gene TRBV2; D is perhaps TRBD1 (6 bases). CDR1 and CDR2 (germline): SNHLY, FYNNEI. The CDR3 loop spans 11 amino acids. V was pared by 7 bases and J by 7 bases, with 10 bases between. CDR3 DNA: TGTGCCAGCAAAGGGGGGGTTGAAGCTTTCTTT. This sequence encodes CASKGGVEAFF.

This clone has only a few counts. The DNA of the CDR3 is TGTGCCAGCAGCCCCCTATCGGATGAGCAGTTCTTC. Translation: CASSPLSDEQFF. This chain links TRBV5-5 with TRBJ2-1; D is undetermined. The CDR3 has 12 residues. Germline CDR1 and CDR2: SGHKS and YYEKEE (reference sequence). V shed 4 bases and J shed 8 bases, with 10 bases lying between them. The full variable domain, completed using reference TRBV5-5 and TRBJ2-1, is DAGVTQSPTHLIKTRGQQVTLRCSPISGHKSVSWYQQVLGQGPQFIFQYYEKEERGRGNFPDRFSARQFPNYSSELNVNALLLGDSALYLCASSPLSDEQFFGPGTRLTVL.

The sample holds a few counts of this clone. V and J are TRBV29-1 and TRBJ1-2, with a possible D match to TRBD1 (5 bases). Germline V gene data show CDR1 as SQVTM and CDR2 as ANQGSEA. V was trimmed by 3 bases and J by 4 bases, leaving 9 bases between them. This CDR3 is 12 amino acids long. CDR3 sequence reads: CSVDDSSYGYTF. CDR3 bases: TGCAGCGTTGACGACAGTTCCTATGGCTACACCTTC.

This rearrangement joins TRBV29-1 to TRBJ1-1; 10 bases align to TRBD1. V lost 7 bases to trimming and J lost 4 bases; unmatched junction nucleotides: 9. The germline gives CDR1 SQVTM, CDR2 ANQGSEA. The CDR3 totals 14 residues. CDR3 amino acids: CSARQGARGTEAFF. CDR3 nucleotide sequence: TGCAGCGCACGACAGGGGGCGCGGGGCACTGAAGCTTTCTTT.

J is TRBJ1-5 and V is TRBV25-1; the D is unclear. V was shortened by 5 bases and J by 7 bases, with 15 bases between the two germline ends. Germline V CDR1 and CDR2: MGHDK, SYGVNS. This CDR3 is built from 14 residues. The CDR3 DNA reads TGTGCCAGCAGTCCTACCTTAAACTGGCAGCCCCAGCATTTT. Translating it yields CASSPTLNWQPQHF.

This clone occurred a few times. The V call is TRBV7-8, the J call TRBJ2-3; D remains ambiguous. Trimming took off 1 base at V and 1 base at J, with 3 bases between the two ends. The CDR3 contains 13 residues. CDR1 SGHVS and CDR2 FQNEAQ come from the germline V gene. The CDR3 nucleotides read TGTGCCAGCAGCTTAGGGCGCACAGATACGCAGTATTTT. It specifies CASSLGRTDTQYF.

J is TRBJ2-5 and V is TRBV5-1; 7 bases match TRBD2. The V and J ends lost 3 bases and 3 bases, in that order; junction bases with no gene match: 8. The CDR3 is 15 residues long. In germline, CDR1 is SGHRS, CDR2 YFSETQ. In DNA form, the CDR3 reads TGCGCCAGCAGCTATTTCGGTGCGGGGGAAGAGACCCAGTACTTC. Protein sequence: CASSYFGAGEETQYF.

Remarks on this clone: The same CDR3 also results from other DNA sequences found in this sample. The chain recombines TRBV5-1 with TRBJ2-1; D possibly corresponds to TRBD1 (5 bases). There are 15 residues in the CDR3. Germline assignment: CDR1 SGHRS and CDR2 YFSETQ. The V end lost 2 bases, the J end lost 1 base, and 10 bases lay between the germline ends. CDR3 nucleotides: TGCGCCAGCAGCTTCGGAACAGGTTCCTACAATGAGCAGTTCTTC. Residues: CASSFGTGSYNEQFF.

This clone was observed a handful of times. The chain links TRBV30 to TRBJ1-2; D gene unclear. Germline loops: CDR1 GTSNPN, CDR2 SVGIG (reference sequence). The length of the CDR3 is 16 residues. The ends were cut back, 0 bases at V and 3 bases at J, with 17 bases in the middle. This CDR3 reads CAWSVKGRAPDYGYTF. In DNA, the CDR3 is TGTGCCTGGAGTGTAAAAGGGAGGGCCCCGGACTATGGCTACACCTTC.

This clone has more than one count but fewer than ten. The rearrangement uses TRBV5-6 and TRBJ2-7, with TRBD1 identical over 8 bases. Germline lookup yields CDR1 SGHDT and CDR2 YYEEEE. CDR3 size: 13 residues. Unmatched junction bases numbered 8, after V lost 5 bases and J lost 7 bases. The CDR3 here is CASSQQGGREQYF. The CDR3 coding sequence is TGTGCCAGCAGTCAACAGGGGGGCCGGGAGCAGTACTTC.

The rearrangement links TRBV5-4 to TRBJ2-1; 13 bases match TRBD2. V shed 6 bases and J 10 bases; nucleotides not matched to a gene: 10. In germline, CDR1 is SGHNT, CDR2 YYREEE (reference sequence). The CDR3 covers 15 residues. CDR3 DNA: TGTGCCAGCATCGAGTCCGGGACTAGCGGGGAAGAGCAGTTCTTC. Translating gives CASIESGTSGEEQFF.

This clone has more than one count but fewer than ten. The V and J genes are TRBV19 and TRBJ1-4, with D possibly being TRBD1 (6 bases). Germline CDR1 reads LNHDA; CDR2 reads SQIVND (reference sequence). The CDR3 totals 15 residues. Trimming cost V 6 bases and J 14 bases, with 25 bases left between them. CDR3 nucleotides: TGTGCCAGTAGCCACGGACAGATCCGAACTCCAAGTCTGTTTTTT. Encoded protein: CASSHGQIRTPSLFF.

The rearrangement links TRBV2 to TRBJ1-1, with TRBD1 identical over 7 bases. The V gene end was trimmed by 2 bases and the J gene end by 0 bases; junction bases not matched to a gene: 3. The CDR3 has 15 residues. Germline-derived CDR1 and CDR2 are SNHLY and FYNNEI. CDR3 sequence: CASSERGTVNTEAFF. The CDR3 nucleotides read TGTGCCAGCAGTGAAAGGGGGACAGTGAACACTGAAGCTTTCTTT. Full variable domain (outside the CDR3, taken from reference TRBV2 and TRBJ1-1): EPEVTQTPSHQVTQMGQEVILRCVPISNHLYFYWYRQILGQKVEFLVSFYNNEISEKSEIFDDQFSVERPDGSNFTLKIRSTKLEDSAMYFCASSERGTVNTEAFFGQGTRLTVV.

Only a few counts were recorded for this clone. The J gene is TRBJ1-2, the V gene TRBV6-5; perhaps TRBD1 as D (6 bases). Per the germline V gene, CDR1 is MNHEY and CDR2 is SVGAGI. The CDR3 length is 14 residues. V was trimmed by 10 bases and J by 3 bases, leaving 18 bases between them. The CDR3 nucleotides read TGTGCCACCCCTCCGCAGGGGTATTACTATGGCTACACCTTC. Protein product: CATPPQGYYYGYTF.

This chain uses TRBV7-3 with TRBJ1-2; a possible D gene is TRBD1 (5 bases). Looked up from germline, CDR1 is SGHTA and CDR2 is FQGTGA. The CDR3 runs to 15 residues. Trimming removed 2 bases from V and 4 bases from J, with 14 bases in between. The CDR3 coding sequence is TGTGCCAGCAGCTTATCTGGATCCGGGGGCTATGGCTACACCTTC. Its translation is CASSLSGSGGYGYTF.